This T cell receptor (beta chain) is drawn from a study of blood T cell repertoires in COVID-19. Study overall: T cells, B-cell-depleted T cells, or PBMCs provided the cDNA or gDNA that served as material.

In the original workflow: Nucleated cell counts were estimated from reference gene primer amplification. Sequencing was performed with immunoSEQ multiplex PCR; in TCRdb, only in-frame clones are kept and a portion is missing. That table furnishes V, J and clone size, whereas the DNA furnished D and trimming. Of over 55,000 clones listed, roughly 87% were seen once; the top ten hold roughly 15%. CDR1 and CDR2 from the germline V gene are SQVTM and ANQGSEA. Trimming removed 1 base from V and 2 bases from J, with 8 bases in between. There are 13 residues in the CDR3. The receptor was isolated from a woman aged 80 or over with acute or convalescent COVID-19. This chain links TRBV29-1 with TRBJ1-2; no definite D call. The specimen was peripheral blood. CDR3 loop: CSVEGGGNYGYTF. For the CDR3, the DNA is TGCAGCGTTGAAGGGGGAGGCAACTATGGCTACACCTTC.